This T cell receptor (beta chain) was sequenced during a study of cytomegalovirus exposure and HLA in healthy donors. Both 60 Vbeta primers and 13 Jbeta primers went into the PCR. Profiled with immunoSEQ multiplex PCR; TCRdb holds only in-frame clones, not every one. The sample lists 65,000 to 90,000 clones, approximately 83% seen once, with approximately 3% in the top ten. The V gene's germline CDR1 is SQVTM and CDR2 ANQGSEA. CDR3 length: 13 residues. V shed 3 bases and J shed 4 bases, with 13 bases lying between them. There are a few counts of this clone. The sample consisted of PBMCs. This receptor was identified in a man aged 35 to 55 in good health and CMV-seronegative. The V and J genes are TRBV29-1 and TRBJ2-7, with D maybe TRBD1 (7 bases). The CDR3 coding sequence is TGCAGCGTTGATGCAGGGGGAGGTTACGAGCAGTACTTC. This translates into CSVDAGGGYEQYF.